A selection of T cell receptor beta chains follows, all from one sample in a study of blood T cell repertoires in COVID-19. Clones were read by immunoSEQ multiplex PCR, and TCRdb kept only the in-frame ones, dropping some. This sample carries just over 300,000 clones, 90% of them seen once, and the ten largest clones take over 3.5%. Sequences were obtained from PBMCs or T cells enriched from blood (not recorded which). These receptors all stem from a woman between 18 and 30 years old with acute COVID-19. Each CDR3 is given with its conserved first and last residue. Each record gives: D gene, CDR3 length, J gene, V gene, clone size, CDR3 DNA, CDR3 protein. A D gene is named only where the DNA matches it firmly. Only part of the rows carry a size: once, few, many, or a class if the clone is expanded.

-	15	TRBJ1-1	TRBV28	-	TGTGCCAGCAGGGACTCAGGGGAAGGGGACACTGAAGCTTTCTTT	CASRDSGEGDTEAFF
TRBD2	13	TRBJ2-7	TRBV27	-	TGTGCCAGCAGAAGGACGGGGGGGACGGAACAGTACTTC	CASRRTGGTEQYF
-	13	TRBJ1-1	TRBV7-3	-	TGTGCCAGCAGCTTATTGGCCGACACTGAAGCTTTCTTT	CASSLLADTEAFF
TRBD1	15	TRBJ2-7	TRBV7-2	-	TGTGCCAGCAGTACCACAGGGGGCATGACCTACGAGCAGTACTTC	CASSTTGGMTYEQYF
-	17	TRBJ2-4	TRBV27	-	TGTGCCAGCAGTTTAGCCCAGGGCGGTGGAGCCAAAAACATTCAGTACTTC	CASSLAQGGGAKNIQYF
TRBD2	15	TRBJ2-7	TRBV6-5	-	TGTGCCAGCAGTTACGGTCCGAGCGGGAGCTACGAGCAGTACTTC	CASSYGPSGSYEQYF
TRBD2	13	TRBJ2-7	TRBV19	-	TGTGCCAGTAGTTCAAGCGGGAGCGTCGAGCAGTACTTC	CASSSSGSVEQYF
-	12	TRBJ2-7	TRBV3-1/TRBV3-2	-	TGTGCCAGCAGCCAAGACAGCTACGAGCAGTACTTC	CASSQDSYEQYF
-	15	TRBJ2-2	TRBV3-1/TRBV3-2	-	TGTGCCAGCAGCCAGCAGGCAACGAACACCGGGGAGCTGTTTTTT	CASSQQATNTGELFF
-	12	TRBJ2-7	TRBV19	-	TGTGCCAGTAGTATTCAGGGTCGCGAGCAGTACTTC	CASSIQGREQYF
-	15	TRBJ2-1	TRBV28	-	TGTGCCAGCAGCCGCAGGGGGATGGGGAGGAATGAGCAGTTCTTC	CASSRRGMGRNEQFF
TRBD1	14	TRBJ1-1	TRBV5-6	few	TGTGCCAGCAGCACAGGGGGGATGAACACTGAAGCTTTCTTT	CASSTGGMNTEAFF
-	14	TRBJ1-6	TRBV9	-	TGTGCCAGCAGCGTAGGAGGGTCTTGGTCACCCCTCCACTTT	CASSVGGSWSPLHF
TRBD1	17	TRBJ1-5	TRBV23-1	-	TGCGCCAGCAGTCAATCGAGGGGGCGGGTGAGCAATCAGCCCCAGCATTTT	CASSQSRGRVSNQPQHF
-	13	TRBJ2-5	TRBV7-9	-	TGTGCCAGCAGTTCTGACAGGCAAGAGACCCAGTACTTC	CASSSDRQETQYF
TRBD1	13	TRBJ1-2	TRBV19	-	TGTGCCAGTAGGACACAGGGGGCAAGCGGCTACACCTTC	CASRTQGASGYTF
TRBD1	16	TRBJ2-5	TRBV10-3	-	TGTGCCATTTCAAAACCAGGACAGGGTGGGACGGAGACCCAGTACTTC	CAISKPGQGGTETQYF
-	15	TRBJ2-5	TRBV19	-	TGTGCCAGTAGTATATACGGGGGAGTAGGGGAGACCCAGTACTTC	CASSIYGGVGETQYF
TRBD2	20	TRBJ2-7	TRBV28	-	TGTGCCAGCTATAACCCCACCTCCAGGTGGACTAGCGGGAGGGCCTACGAGCAGTACTTC	CASYNPTSRWTSGRAYEQYF
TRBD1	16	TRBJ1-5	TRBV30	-	TGTGCCTGGAGTGTAATGGCAGGGGGTAGCAATCAGCCCCAGCATTTT	CAWSVMAGGSNQPQHF
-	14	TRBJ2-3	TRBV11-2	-	TGTGCCAGCAGCTTGGGGGGTGCCGCAGATACGCAGTATTTT	CASSLGGAADTQYF
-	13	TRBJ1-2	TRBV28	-	TGTGCCAGCAGTTTAACAGGGTCCTATGGCTACACCTTC	CASSLTGSYGYTF
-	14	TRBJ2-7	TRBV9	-	TGTGCCAGCAGCGTAGGTCCCTCCGCCTACGAGCAGTACTTC	CASSVGPSAYEQYF
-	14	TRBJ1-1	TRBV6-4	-	TGTGCCAGCAGTGCAGAGGGAGCTAGCACTGAAGCTTTCTTT	CASSAEGASTEAFF
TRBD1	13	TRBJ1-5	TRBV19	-	TGTGCCAGTAGTATAGATTCGGGACAGGGATCGCATTTT	CASSIDSGQGSHF
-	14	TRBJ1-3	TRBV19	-	TGTGCCAGTAGTATAAATCGCTCTGGAAACACCATATATTTT	CASSINRSGNTIYF
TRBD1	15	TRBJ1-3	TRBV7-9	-	TGTGCCAGCAGCACCCCGAGGGGACAGGGAAACACCATATATTTT	CASSTPRGQGNTIYF
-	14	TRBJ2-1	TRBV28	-	TGTGCCAGCAGTCCCAGCCTTAGCGGACCTGAGCAGTTCTTC	CASSPSLSGPEQFF
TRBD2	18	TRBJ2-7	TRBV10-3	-	TGTGCCATCAGTGAGCCCGGACTAGCGGGAGGGAATACCTACGAGCAGTACTTC	CAISEPGLAGGNTYEQYF
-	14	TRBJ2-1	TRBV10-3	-	TGTGCCATCAGGCGGGACTCCACCTACAATGAGCAGTTCTTC	CAIRRDSTYNEQFF
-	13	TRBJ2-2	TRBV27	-	TGTGCCAGCAGTTTACGGCGGACCGGGGAGCTGTTTTTT	CASSLRRTGELFF
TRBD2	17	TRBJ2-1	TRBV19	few	TGTGCCAGTAGTATGGCCGCGATGAGCGGGAGTTTCAATGAGCAGTTCTTC	CASSMAAMSGSFNEQFF
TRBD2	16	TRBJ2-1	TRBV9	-	TGTGCCAGCAGCGCCCGTGGGACTAGCGGGATGAATGAGCAGTTCTTC	CASSARGTSGMNEQFF
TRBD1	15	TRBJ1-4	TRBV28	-	TGTGCCAGCAGTTTATACAGGGGATTTAATGAAAAACTGTTTTTT	CASSLYRGFNEKLFF
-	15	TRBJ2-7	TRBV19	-	TGTGCCAGTAGTATAGGGGGCAGTAGGGCAGCTGAGCAGTACTTC	CASSIGGSRAAEQYF
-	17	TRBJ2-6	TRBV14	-	TGTGCCAGCAGCCAAGATTTTCGTCTCTCTGGGGCCAACGTCCTGACTTTC	CASSQDFRLSGANVLTF
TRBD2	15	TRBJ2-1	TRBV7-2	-	TGTGCCAGCAGCTTAGGGACTAGCCTTGCCAATGAGCAGTTCTTC	CASSLGTSLANEQFF
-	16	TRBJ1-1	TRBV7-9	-	TGTGCCAGCAGCTCCCTAAGCCCGACAGTGAACACTGAAGCTTTCTTT	CASSSLSPTVNTEAFF
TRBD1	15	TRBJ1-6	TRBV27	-	TGTGCCAGCAGTCAAGGGACAGGGTTGAATTCACCCCTCCACTTT	CASSQGTGLNSPLHF